Listed here are 18 T cell receptor beta chains from one sample, sequenced in a study of cytomegalovirus exposure and HLA in healthy donors. PCR amplification relied on 60 Vbeta primers (plus 13 Jbeta primers). TCRdb's copy holds only in-frame clones and misses some; the assay was immunoSEQ multiplex PCR. This sample has under 200,000 clones; about 75% occur once, and the top ten carry more than 12%. Source material: PBMCs. These receptors were collected from a man between 45 and 60 years old in good health and CMV-seropositive.

The CDR3 loop reads CSVEIVFGEQYF. Here the CDR3 DNA reads TGCAGCGTTGAAATCGTTTTCGGCGAGCAGTACTTC. The V gene is TRBV29-1, the J gene TRBJ2-7; D uncertain. V lost 2 bases to trimming and J lost 6 bases, with 11 bases between them. Germline CDR1 reads SQVTM; CDR2 reads ANQGSEA. The CDR3 length is 12 residues.

J is TRBJ2-5 and V is TRBV7-8; 10 bases fit TRBD2. This CDR3 is 16 amino acids long. V lost 5 bases, J lost 1 base, and 7 bases stayed unmatched. The V gene's germline CDR1 is SGHVS and CDR2 FQNEAQ. CDR3 bases: TGTGCCAGCAGCCCTCTAGCGGGGGCACCCCAAGAGACCCAGTACTTC. Translated: CASSPLAGAPQETQYF.

This rearrangement joins TRBV2 to TRBJ1-2; 9 nucleotides match TRBD1. The CDR3 is made up of 12 amino acids. The V segment lost 6 bases and the J segment 10 bases; nucleotides outside the gene matches: 6. CDR1 is SNHLY, CDR2 FYNNEI, per germline. The CDR3 DNA follows: TGTGCCAGCAGAAAGACAGGGGGTGACTACACCTTC. Protein product: CASRKTGGDYTF.

The chain has TRBV6-1 and TRBJ1-6; tentatively, D is TRBD1 (6 bases). Germline V gene sequence: CDR1 MNHNS, CDR2 SASEGT. Trimming took off 4 bases at V and 3 bases at J, with 10 bases between the two ends. The CDR3 has 15 residues. In DNA, the CDR3 is TGTGCCAGCAGTGTCCAGGACAGCTATAATTCACCCCTCCACTTT. Protein sequence: CASSVQDSYNSPLHF.

The J gene is TRBJ2-1, the V gene TRBV11-2; D remains unclear. CDR3 length: 15 amino acids. Germline V gene sequence: CDR1 SGHAT, CDR2 FQNNGV. Between the trimmed V and J ends, which lost 0 bases and 4 bases, there was a span of 10 bases. Here the CDR3 reads CASSLESSVYNEQFF. The CDR3 coding sequence is TGTGCCAGCAGCTTAGAATCCAGCGTATACAATGAGCAGTTCTTC.

This clone turned up a few times. One end of the junction varies from germline; a read error may be responsible. This chain links TRBV7-9 with TRBJ1-1; D unclear. This CDR3 contains 14 residues. CDR1 and CDR2 from the germline V gene are SEHNR and FQNEAQ (reference sequence). CDR3 loop: CASSLGSLKTEAFF. CDR3 coding DNA: TGTGCCAGCAGCTTAGGCAGTCTGAAGACTGAAGCTTTCTTT.

V and J are TRBV5-1 and TRBJ2-1; TRBD2 matches 7 bases. This CDR3 comprises 15 residues. V dropped 4 bases and J dropped 4; count of bases not matched to a gene: 8. Germline CDR1 reads SGHRS; CDR2 reads YFSETQ. The CDR3, as DNA: TGCGCCAGCAGCAATGGACTAGGCATTTACAATGAGCAGTTCTTC. Its translation: CASSNGLGIYNEQFF.

The V call is TRBV6-5, the J call TRBJ2-3, with TRBD1 matching over 10 bases. CDR1 is MNHEY and CDR2 is SVGAGI in the germline V gene. The CDR3 extends over 15 amino acids. The junction had 0 bases not matched to a gene; V was cut back by 2 bases and J by 1 base. The CDR3: CASSYGTGGTDTQYF. DNA for the CDR3: TGTGCCAGCAGTTACGGGACAGGGGGCACAGATACGCAGTATTTT.

This clone has a single count. This chain uses TRBV5-6 with TRBJ1-5; weak D call: TRBD1 (5 bases). The CDR3 extends over 13 amino acids. The V and J ends lost 3 bases and 11 bases respectively, with 15 bases between them. Germline values: CDR1 SGHDT, CDR2 YYEEEE. CDR3 sequence (DNA): TGTGCCAGCAGCTCAGGGTCCTTAGGGGCCCAGCATTTT. Translated, it gives CASSSGSLGAQHF. Using reference TRBV5-6 and TRBJ1-5 for the parts outside the CDR3, the full variable domain is DAGVTQSPTHLIKTRGQQVTLRCSPKSGHDTVSWYQQALGQGPQFIFQYYEEEERQRGNFPDRFSGHQFPNYSSELNVNALLLGDSALYLCASSSGSLGAQHFGDGTRLSIL.

The chain joins TRBV27 to TRBJ2-3, with a weak D call TRBD1 (7 bases). The length of the CDR3 is 14 residues. Germline CDR1 is MNHEY and CDR2 is SMNVEV (reference sequence). Trimming removed 4 bases at V and 8 bases at J, with 16 bases between. The CDR3 region is CASSSDRVGGTQYF. CDR3 nucleotide sequence: TGTGCCAGCAGTTCAGACAGGGTGGGAGGTACGCAGTATTTT.

This chain links TRBV7-7 with TRBJ2-3; D not certain. Germline V CDR1 and CDR2: SSHAT, FNYEAQ (reference sequence). The length of the CDR3 is 15 residues. V dropped 3 bases and J dropped 0 bases, with 10 bases sitting between them. Here the CDR3 DNA reads TGTGCCAGCAGCTTTGGCACAGCTAGCACAGATACGCAGTATTTT. Protein: CASSFGTASTDTQYF.

This clone was observed a few times. The same CDR3 also results from other DNA sequences found in this sample. The CDR3 reads CASSSGQGYEKLFF. The CDR3 region has the DNA TGTGCCAGCAGTTCGGGACAGGGGTATGAAAAACTGTTTTTT. The chain couples TRBV28 to TRBJ1-4; 10 bases agree with TRBD1. The CDR3 runs to 14 residues. V shed 4 bases and J 6 bases; nucleotides not matched to a gene: 2. Germline V lookup: CDR1 MDHEN, CDR2 SYDVKM.

This sequence joins TRBV2 and TRBJ2-3; possibly TRBD2 for D (5 bases). The V end lost 3 bases, the J end lost 2 bases, and 15 bases lay between the germline ends. Germline lookup yields CDR1 SNHLY and CDR2 FYNNEI. The CDR3 consists of 16 residues. CDR3 sequence: CASSEGSSKFTDTQYF. CDR3 coding DNA: TGTGCCAGCAGTGAGGGGTCTAGCAAGTTCACAGATACGCAGTATTTT.

A few counts support this clone. The same CDR3 can be traced to other DNA sequences in this sample. The chain links TRBV30 to TRBJ1-4; a possible D gene is TRBD1 (6 bases). Germline CDR1 and CDR2: GTSNPN and SVGIG (reference sequence). Between the trimmed V and J ends, which lost 0 bases and 1 base, there was a span of 12 bases. The CDR3 is 16 residues long. This CDR3 reads CAWSVGGVGTNEKLFF. In DNA form, the CDR3 reads TGTGCCTGGAGTGTAGGGGGGGTAGGAACTAATGAAAAACTGTTTTTT.

This clone was picked up a small number of times. V is TRBV14 and J is TRBJ1-2; TRBD1 is a possible D gene (6 bases). The V end lost 2 bases, the J end lost 4 bases, and 14 bases lay between the germline ends. The CDR3 sequence is 15 residues long. The germline V gene encodes CDR1 SGHDN and CDR2 FVKESK. The CDR3 nucleotides are TGTGCCAGCAGCCAAACTCGGGGGGCCGGCTATGGCTACACCTTC. Amino acid sequence: CASSQTRGAGYGYTF.

Only a few counts were recorded for this clone. This chain's CDR3 is CASSEEAGAGRNTEAFF. In DNA form, the CDR3 reads TGTGCCAGCAGTGAGGAGGCAGGGGCTGGTCGGAACACTGAAGCTTTCTTT. The genes are TRBV6-4 and TRBJ1-1; a possible D gene is TRBD1 (6 bases). Trimming stripped 3 bases from V and 1 base from J, with 18 bases between. There are 17 residues in the CDR3. Germline CDR1 and CDR2: MRHNA and SNTAGT.

V gene TRBV5-1 combines with J gene TRBJ2-5; D is perhaps TRBD1 (6 bases). This CDR3 has 16 residues. With 4 bases removed from V and 1 base from J, the gap between germline ends came to 17 bases. Germline assignment: CDR1 SGHRS and CDR2 YFSETQ. The CDR3 DNA is TGCGCCAGCAGCCGAGGACAGAGCTACCTCCAAGAGACCCAGTACTTC. Translation: CASSRGQSYLQETQYF.

This clone has a single count. J is TRBJ1-1 and V is TRBV28; 7 nucleotides line up with TRBD1. The length of the CDR3 is 15 residues. Per germline, CDR1 MDHEN and CDR2 SYDVKM. Losses at the gene ends were 1 base for V and 1 base for J; bases not matched to a gene: 3. CDR3 DNA: TGTGCCAGCAGTTTATCCCCAGGGGGGAACACTGAAGCTTTCTTT. Protein: CASSLSPGGNTEAFF.